This section outlines one TCR beta chain sequence together with its context. Its antigen remains unidentified. Treatment was busulfan-fludarabine conditioning, a marrow graft, and cyclophosphamide on days +3 and +4. The entry originates in a study of T cells after posttransplantation cyclophosphamide. Study results and caveats: Skin or GI-infiltrating T cells shared few TRB sequences with blood. Later blood repertoires were often dominated by clones from the donor CD8+ memory compartment.

The CDR3 has 23 amino acids. Profiling relied on immunoSEQ multiplex PCR, and the TCRdb table lists in-frame clones only, not all of them. In the table there are 15,000 to 20,000 clones, roughly nine tenths of which are singletons. The clonotype was recovered from a female patient between 35 and 55 years old who received an allogeneic stem cell transplant from a related donor, was CMV-positive, and had no GVHD. A share of the T cells may be of graft donor origin. The chain is built from TRBV21-1 and TRBJ2-1; the table's D call, TRBD2, was not checked against the DNA. TRBV21-1 is labeled a pseudogene. The sample here was PBMCs, taken after allogeneic stem cell transplant with posttransplant cyclophosphamide. The CDR3 sequence: CASSKNRDRGPLIAGGPYNEQFF. CDR3 coding DNA: TGTGCCAGCAGCAAAAACCGGGACAGGGGGCCTCTGATAGCGGGAGGCCCCTACAATGAGCAGTTCTTC.